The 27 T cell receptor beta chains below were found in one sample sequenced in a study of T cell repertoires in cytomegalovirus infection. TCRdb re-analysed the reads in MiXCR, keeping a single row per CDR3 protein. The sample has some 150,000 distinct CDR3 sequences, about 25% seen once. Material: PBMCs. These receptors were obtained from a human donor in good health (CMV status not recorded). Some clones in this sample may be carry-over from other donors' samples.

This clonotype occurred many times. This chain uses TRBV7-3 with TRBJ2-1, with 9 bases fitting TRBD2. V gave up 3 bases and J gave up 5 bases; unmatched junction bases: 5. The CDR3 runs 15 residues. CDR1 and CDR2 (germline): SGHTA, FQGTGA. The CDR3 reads CASSLRASGDNEQFF. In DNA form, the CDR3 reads TGTGCCAGCAGCTTGAGGGCTAGCGGGGACAATGAGCAGTTCTTC.

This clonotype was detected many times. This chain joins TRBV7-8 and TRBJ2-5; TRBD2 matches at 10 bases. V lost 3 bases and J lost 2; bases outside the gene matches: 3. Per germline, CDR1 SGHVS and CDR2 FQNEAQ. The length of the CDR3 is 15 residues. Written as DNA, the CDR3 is TGTGCCAGCAGCTTTCTAGCGGGGGTTCAAGAGACCCAGTACTTC. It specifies CASSFLAGVQETQYF. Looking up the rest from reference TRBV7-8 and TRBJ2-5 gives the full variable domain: GAGVSQSPRYKVAKRGQDVALRCDPISGHVSLFWYQQALGQGPEFLTYFQNEAQLDKSGLPSDRFFAERPEGSVSTLKIQRTQQEDSAVYLCASSFLAGVQETQYFGPGTRLLVL.

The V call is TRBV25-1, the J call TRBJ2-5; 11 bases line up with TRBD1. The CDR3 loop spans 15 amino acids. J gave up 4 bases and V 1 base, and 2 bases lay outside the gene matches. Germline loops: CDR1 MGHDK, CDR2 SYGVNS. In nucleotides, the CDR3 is TGTGCCAGCAGTGAATCGGACAGGGGGCGAGAGACCCAGTACTTC. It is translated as CASSESDRGRETQYF.

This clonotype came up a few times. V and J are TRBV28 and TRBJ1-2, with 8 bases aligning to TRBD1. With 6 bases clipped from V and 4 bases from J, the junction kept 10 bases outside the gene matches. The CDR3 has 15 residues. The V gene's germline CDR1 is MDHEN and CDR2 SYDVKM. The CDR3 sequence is CASSPFGQGLYGYTF. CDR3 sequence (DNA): TGTGCCAGCAGCCCATTCGGACAGGGTCTCTATGGCTACACCTTC.

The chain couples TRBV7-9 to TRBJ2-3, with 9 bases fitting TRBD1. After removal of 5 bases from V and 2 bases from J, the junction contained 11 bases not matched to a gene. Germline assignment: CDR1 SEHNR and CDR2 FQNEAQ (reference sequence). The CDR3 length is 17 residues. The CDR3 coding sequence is TGTGCCAGCAGCATCTACCGGGACAGGGAACCCACAGATACGCAGTATTTT. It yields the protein CASSIYRDREPTDTQYF.

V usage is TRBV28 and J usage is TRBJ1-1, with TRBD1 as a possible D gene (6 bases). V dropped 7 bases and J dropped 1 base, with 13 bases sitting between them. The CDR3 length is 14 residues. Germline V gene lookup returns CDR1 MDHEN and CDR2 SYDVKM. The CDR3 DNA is TGTGCCAGCACCCCTCGGGGGCCGAACACTGAAGCTTTCTTT. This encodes CASTPRGPNTEAFF.

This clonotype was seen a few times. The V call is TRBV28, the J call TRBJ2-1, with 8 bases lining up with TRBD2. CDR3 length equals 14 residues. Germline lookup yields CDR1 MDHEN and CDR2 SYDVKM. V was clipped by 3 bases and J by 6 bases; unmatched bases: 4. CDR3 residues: CASSFQRESNEQFF. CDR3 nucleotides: TGTGCCAGCAGTTTCCAGCGGGAGTCCAATGAGCAGTTCTTC. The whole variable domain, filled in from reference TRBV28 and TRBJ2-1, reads DVKVTQSSRYLVKRTGEKVFLECVQDMDHENMFWYRQDPGLGLRLIYFSYDVKMKEKGDIPEGYSVSREKKERFSLILESASTNQTSMYLCASSFQRESNEQFFGPGTRLTVL.

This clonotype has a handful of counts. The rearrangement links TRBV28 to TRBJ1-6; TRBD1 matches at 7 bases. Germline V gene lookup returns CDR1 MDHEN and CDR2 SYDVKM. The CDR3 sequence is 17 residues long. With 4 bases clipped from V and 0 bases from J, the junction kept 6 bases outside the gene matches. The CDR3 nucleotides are TGTGCCAGCAGTTCGTCACAGGGGAGCTCCTATAATTCACCCCTCCACTTT. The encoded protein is CASSSSQGSSYNSPLHF.

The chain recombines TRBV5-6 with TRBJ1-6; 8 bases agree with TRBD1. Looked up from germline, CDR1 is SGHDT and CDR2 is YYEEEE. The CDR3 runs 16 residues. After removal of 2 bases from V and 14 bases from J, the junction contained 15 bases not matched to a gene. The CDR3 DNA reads TGTGCCAGCAGCTTAAGCACAGGGGGGTATCGGGGCTCCCTCCACTTT. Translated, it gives CASSLSTGGYRGSLHF.

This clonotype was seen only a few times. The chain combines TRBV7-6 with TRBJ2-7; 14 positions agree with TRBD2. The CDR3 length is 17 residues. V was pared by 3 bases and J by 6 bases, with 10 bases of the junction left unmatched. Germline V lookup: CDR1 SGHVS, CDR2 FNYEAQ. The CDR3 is CASSLGTSGSQTSEQYF. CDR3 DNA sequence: TGTGCCAGCAGCTTGGGGACTAGCGGGAGTCAGACGAGCGAGCAGTACTTC.

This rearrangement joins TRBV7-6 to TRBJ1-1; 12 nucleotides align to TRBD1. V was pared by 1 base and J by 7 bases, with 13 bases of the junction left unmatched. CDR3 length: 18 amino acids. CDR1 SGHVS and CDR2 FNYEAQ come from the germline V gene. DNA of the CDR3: TGTGCCAGCAGCTTAGATACCCGGGGGGGACAGGGGGCTCGTGAAGCTTTCTTT. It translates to CASSLDTRGGQGAREAFF.

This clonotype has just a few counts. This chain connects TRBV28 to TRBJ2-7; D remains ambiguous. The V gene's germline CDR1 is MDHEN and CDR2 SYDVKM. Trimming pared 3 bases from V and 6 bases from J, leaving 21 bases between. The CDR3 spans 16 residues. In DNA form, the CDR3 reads TGTGCCAGCAGTTTGAGCATCGGTACCCTCACTGGCGAGCAGTACTTC. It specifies CASSLSIGTLTGEQYF.

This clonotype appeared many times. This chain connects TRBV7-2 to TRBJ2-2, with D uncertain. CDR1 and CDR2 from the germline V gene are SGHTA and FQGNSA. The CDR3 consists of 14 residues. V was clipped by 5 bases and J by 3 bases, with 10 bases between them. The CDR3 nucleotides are TGTGCCAGCAGCCCAGAATTGCACACCGGGGAGCTGTTTTTT. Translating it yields CASSPELHTGELFF.

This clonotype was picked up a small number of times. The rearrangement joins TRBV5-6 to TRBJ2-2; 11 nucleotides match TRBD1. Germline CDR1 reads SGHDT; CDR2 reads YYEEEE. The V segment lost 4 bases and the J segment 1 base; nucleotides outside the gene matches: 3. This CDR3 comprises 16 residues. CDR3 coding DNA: TGTGCCAGCAGCCCGGGACAGGGGGTGAACACCGGGGAGCTGTTTTTT. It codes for CASSPGQGVNTGELFF.

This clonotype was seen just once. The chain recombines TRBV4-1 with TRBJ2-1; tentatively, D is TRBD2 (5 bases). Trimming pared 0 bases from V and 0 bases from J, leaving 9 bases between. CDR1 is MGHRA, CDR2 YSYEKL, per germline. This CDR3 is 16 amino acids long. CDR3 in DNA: TGCGCCAGCAGCCAAGATAGCGCTAGCTCCTACAATGAGCAGTTCTTC. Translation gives CASSQDSASSYNEQFF.

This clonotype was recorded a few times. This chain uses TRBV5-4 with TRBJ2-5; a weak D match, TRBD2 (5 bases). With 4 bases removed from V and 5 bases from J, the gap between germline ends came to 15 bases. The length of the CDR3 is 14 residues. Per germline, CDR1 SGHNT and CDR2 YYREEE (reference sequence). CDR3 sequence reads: CASSPDSFLETQYF. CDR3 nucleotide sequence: TGTGCCAGCAGCCCGGACTCCTTTTTGGAGACCCAGTACTTC.

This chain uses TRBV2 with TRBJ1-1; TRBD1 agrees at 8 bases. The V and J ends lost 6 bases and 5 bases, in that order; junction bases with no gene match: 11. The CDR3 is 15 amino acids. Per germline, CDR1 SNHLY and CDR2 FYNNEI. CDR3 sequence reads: CASRETGALRTEAFF. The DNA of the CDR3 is TGTGCCAGCAGAGAGACAGGGGCCCTGAGAACTGAAGCTTTCTTT.

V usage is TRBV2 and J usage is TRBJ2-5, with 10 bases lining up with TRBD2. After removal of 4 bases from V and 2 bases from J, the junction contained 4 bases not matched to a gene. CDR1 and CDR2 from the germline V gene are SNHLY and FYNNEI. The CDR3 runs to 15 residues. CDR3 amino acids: CASSALAGSQETQYF. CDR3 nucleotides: TGTGCCAGCAGTGCACTAGCGGGATCTCAAGAGACCCAGTACTTC.

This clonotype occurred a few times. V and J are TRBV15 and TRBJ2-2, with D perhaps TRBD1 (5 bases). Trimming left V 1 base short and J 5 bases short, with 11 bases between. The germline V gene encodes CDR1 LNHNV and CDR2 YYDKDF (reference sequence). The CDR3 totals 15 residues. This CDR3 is CATSRATGVTGELFF. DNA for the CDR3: TGTGCCACCAGCAGAGCTACAGGCGTAACCGGGGAGCTGTTTTTT.

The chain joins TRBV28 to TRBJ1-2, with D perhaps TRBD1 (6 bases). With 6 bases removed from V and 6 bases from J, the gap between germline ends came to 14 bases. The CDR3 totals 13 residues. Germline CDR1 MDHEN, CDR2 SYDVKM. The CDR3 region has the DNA TGTGCCAGCAGCACTCGGACAGCGGATGGCTACACCTTC. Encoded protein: CASSTRTADGYTF.

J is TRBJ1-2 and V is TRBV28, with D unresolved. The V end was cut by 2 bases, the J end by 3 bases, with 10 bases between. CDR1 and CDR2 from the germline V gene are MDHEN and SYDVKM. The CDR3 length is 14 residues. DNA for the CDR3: TGTGCCAGCAGTTTAGAGGGCAGCCACTATGGCTACACCTTC. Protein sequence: CASSLEGSHYGYTF.

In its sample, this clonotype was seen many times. The CDR3 DNA is TGTGCCAGCAGTTTACGAGCAGGGATCCGCAATCAGCCCCAGCATTTT. This encodes CASSLRAGIRNQPQHF. This chain connects TRBV28 to TRBJ1-5, with a tentative D call TRBD1 (5 bases). V gave up 2 bases and J gave up 2 bases, with 13 bases separating them. CDR1 and CDR2 (germline): MDHEN, SYDVKM. CDR3 size: 16 residues.

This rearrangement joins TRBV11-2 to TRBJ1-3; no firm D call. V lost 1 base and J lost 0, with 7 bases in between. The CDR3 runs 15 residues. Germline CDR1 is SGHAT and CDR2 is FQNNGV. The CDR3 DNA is TGTGCCAGCAGCTTAGTAGGGCTCTCTGGAAACACCATATATTTT. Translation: CASSLVGLSGNTIYF.

CDR3 region: CASSQGQGMGSPLHF. For the CDR3, the DNA is TGTGCCAGCAGCCAGGGACAAGGGATGGGTTCACCCCTCCACTTT. The genes are TRBV5-5 and TRBJ1-6; D might be TRBD1 (6 bases). V was cut by 4 bases and J by 9 bases, with 17 bases left in between. In germline, CDR1 is SGHKS, CDR2 YYEKEE (reference sequence). This CDR3 is 15 amino acids long.

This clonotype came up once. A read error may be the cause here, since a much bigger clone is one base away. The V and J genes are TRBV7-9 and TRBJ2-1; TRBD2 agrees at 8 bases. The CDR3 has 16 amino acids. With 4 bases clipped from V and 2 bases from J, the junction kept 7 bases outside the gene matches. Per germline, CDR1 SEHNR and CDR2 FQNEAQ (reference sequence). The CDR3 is CASSSPAGVTYNEQFF. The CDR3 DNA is TGTGCCAGCAGCTCCCCAGCGGGAGTGACCTACAATGAGCAGTTCTTC.

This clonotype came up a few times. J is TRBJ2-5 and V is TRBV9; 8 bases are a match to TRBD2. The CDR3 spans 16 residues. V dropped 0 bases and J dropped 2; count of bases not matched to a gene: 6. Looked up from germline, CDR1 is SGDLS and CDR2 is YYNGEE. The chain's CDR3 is CASSVGNSGNQETQYF. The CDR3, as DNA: TGTGCCAGCAGCGTAGGAAATAGCGGGAATCAAGAGACCCAGTACTTC.

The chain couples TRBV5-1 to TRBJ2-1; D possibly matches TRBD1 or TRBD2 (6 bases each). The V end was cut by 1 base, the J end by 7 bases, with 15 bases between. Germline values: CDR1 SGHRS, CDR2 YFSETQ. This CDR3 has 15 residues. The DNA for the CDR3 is TGCGCCAGCAGCTTGAGGCCAGGAGGGGGGAATGAGCAGTTCTTC. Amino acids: CASSLRPGGGNEQFF.